A single sample gave rise to the 10 T cell receptor beta chains below, sequenced in a study of shared clonotypes between healthy human individuals. Method: immunoSEQ multiplex PCR; TCRdb's copy keeps in-frame clones and lacks some. The table shows 2 million to 2.5 million clones, with roughly 94% occurring only once. The sequencing input was naive CD4+ T cells sorted from blood. Subset here: CD45RA+ positively selected. The source is a young man in good health.

Only one count was recorded for this clone. The rearrangement uses TRBV5-1 and TRBJ1-1; 9 nucleotides match TRBD1. Germline loops: CDR1 SGHRS, CDR2 YFSETQ. The V gene end was trimmed by 7 bases and the J gene end by 5 bases; junction bases not matched to a gene: 9. This CDR3 comprises 14 residues. CDR3 sequence (DNA): TGCGCCAGCGGAAAGGACAGGGGCGGGACTGAAGCTTTCTTT. This gives the protein CASGKDRGGTEAFF.

The J gene is TRBJ2-7, the V gene TRBV7-2; D is perhaps TRBD1 or TRBD2 (5 bases each). Trimming shortened V by 5 bases and J by 3 bases, and 14 bases separated the two germline ends. This CDR3 spans 14 amino acids. CDR1 is SGHTA, CDR2 FQGNSA, per germline. The CDR3 loop is CASSPPRDLYEQYF. DNA for the CDR3: TGTGCCAGCAGCCCACCCCGGGACCTCTACGAGCAGTACTTC.

The chain joins TRBV28 to TRBJ2-2, with 9 bases aligning to TRBD1. The CDR3 totals 17 residues. Germline CDR1 reads MDHEN; CDR2 reads SYDVKM. V shed 5 bases, J shed 3 bases, and the junction held 10 bases outside the gene matches. CDR3 coding DNA: TGTGCCAGCAGTACCCACAGGGGGCTTAAGTACACCGGGGAGCTGTTTTTT. It is translated as CASSTHRGLKYTGELFF.

Concerning this clone: Distinct nucleotide sequences in the sample also encode this CDR3. This chain links TRBV5-1 with TRBJ2-2; 12 bases align to TRBD1. This CDR3 is built from 15 residues. J lost 5 bases, V lost 4 bases, and 3 bases had no gene match. CDR1 is SGHRS and CDR2 is YFSETQ in the germline V gene. The CDR3 region is CASSRDRGPTGELFF. The CDR3 DNA sequence: TGCGCCAGCAGCAGGGACAGGGGGCCGACCGGGGAGCTGTTTTTT. The whole variable domain, filled in from reference TRBV5-1 and TRBJ2-2, reads KAGVTQTPRYLIKTRGQQVTLSCSPISGHRSVSWYQQTPGQGLQFLFEYFSETQRNKGNFPGRFSGRQFSNSRSEMNVSTLELGDSALYLCASSRDRGPTGELFFGEGSRLTVL.

The V gene is TRBV7-2, the J gene TRBJ2-3, with TRBD1 as a possible D gene (6 bases). V gave up 5 bases and J gave up 6 bases, with 24 bases separating them. This CDR3 is built from 17 residues. In germline, CDR1 is SGHTA, CDR2 FQGNSA. The chain's CDR3 is CASSPRPPSGAGDTQYF. The CDR3 DNA follows: TGTGCCAGCAGCCCAAGACCCCCGTCAGGGGCTGGGGATACGCAGTATTTT.

CDR3: CASRPGGWDTGELFF. Written as DNA, the CDR3 is TGTGCCAGCAGACCTGGGGGCTGGGACACCGGGGAGCTGTTTTTT. V usage is TRBV2 and J usage is TRBJ2-2; the D gene is possibly TRBD1 (6 bases). Trimming removed 6 bases at V and 3 bases at J, with 14 bases between. CDR1 is SNHLY and CDR2 is FYNNEI in the germline V gene. This CDR3 spans 15 amino acids.

The chain recombines TRBV4-3 with TRBJ1-4; D remains unclear. The V end was cut by 0 bases, the J end by 3 bases, with 5 bases between. CDR3 length: 14 residues. CDR1 is LGHNA and CDR2 is YSLEER in the germline V gene. The CDR3 reads CASSQDGPNEKLFF. The CDR3 DNA reads TGCGCCAGCAGCCAAGATGGACCTAATGAAAAACTGTTTTTT.

The chain carries TRBV30 and TRBJ1-5, with D hard to call. Germline V lookup: CDR1 GTSNPN, CDR2 SVGIG (reference sequence). V shed 0 bases and J shed 6 bases, with 9 bases lying between them. CDR3 length equals 13 residues. CDR3 loop: CAWSVGPSQPQHF. Here the CDR3 DNA reads TGTGCCTGGAGTGTAGGGCCCAGTCAGCCCCAGCATTTT.

The gene calls are TRBV25-1 and TRBJ2-7; 8 nucleotides align to TRBD1. The V gene's germline CDR1 is MGHDK and CDR2 SYGVNS. CDR3 length: 15 amino acids. Germline trimming cut 1 base from V and 3 bases from J; bases unmatched to any gene: 5. The CDR3 DNA sequence: TGTGCCAGCAGTGAATCGACAGGGGCAGACTACGAGCAGTACTTC. This translates into CASSESTGADYEQYF.

This clone was observed a single time. The V gene is TRBV4-3, the J gene TRBJ2-7; 9 bases agree with TRBD2. Germline assignment: CDR1 LGHNA and CDR2 YSLEER. The CDR3 consists of 15 residues. After removal of 0 bases from V and 0 bases from J, the junction contained 0 bases not matched to a gene. The CDR3 reads CASSQETSGSYEQYF. In DNA, the CDR3 is TGCGCCAGCAGCCAAGAGACTAGCGGCTCCTACGAGCAGTACTTC.